This T cell receptor (beta chain) was retrieved from a study of OX40 agonist ivuxolimab in advanced cancers. Sequenced by immunoSEQ multiplex PCR; TCRdb stores in-frame clones only, minus some. The profile shows about 72,000 clones, roughly nine tenths of them singletons. V gave up 4 bases and J gave up 3 bases, with 17 bases separating them. Per the germline V gene, CDR1 is SGHTS and CDR2 is YDEGEE. There are 15 residues in the CDR3. This TCR derives from an adult with an advanced solid tumor such as melanoma, head and neck, liver or kidney cancer. The chain carries TRBV5-8 and TRBJ2-7; D may correspond to TRBD1 or TRBD2 (5 bases each). The source material was CD4+ or CD8+ T cells sorted from blood, sampled in a trial of the OX40 agonist ivuxolimab. In nucleotides, the CDR3 is TGTGCCAGCAGCCATCGGGACCCCAGAATCTACGAGCAGTACTTC. This translates into CASSHRDPRIYEQYF.